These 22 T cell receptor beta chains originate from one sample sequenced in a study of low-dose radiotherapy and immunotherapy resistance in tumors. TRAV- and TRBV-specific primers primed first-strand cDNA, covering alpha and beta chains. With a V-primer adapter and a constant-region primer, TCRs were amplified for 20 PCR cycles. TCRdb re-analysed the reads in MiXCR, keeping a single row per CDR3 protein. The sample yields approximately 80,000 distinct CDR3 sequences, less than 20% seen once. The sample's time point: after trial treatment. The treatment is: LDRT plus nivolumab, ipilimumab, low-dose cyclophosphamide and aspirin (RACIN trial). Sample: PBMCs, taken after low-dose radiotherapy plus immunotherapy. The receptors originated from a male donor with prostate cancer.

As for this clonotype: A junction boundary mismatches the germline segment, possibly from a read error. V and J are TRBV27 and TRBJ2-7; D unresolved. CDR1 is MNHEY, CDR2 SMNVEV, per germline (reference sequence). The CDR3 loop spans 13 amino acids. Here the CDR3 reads CVSKKYEGYEQYF. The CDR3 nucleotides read TGTGTCAGCAAAAAGTATGAAGGCTACGAGCAGTACTTC.

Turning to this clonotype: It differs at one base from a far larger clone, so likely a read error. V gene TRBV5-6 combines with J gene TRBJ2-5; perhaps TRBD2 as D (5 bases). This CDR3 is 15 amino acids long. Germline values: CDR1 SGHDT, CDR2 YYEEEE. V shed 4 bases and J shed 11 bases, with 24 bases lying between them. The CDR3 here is CASSRGLAVLNEQYF. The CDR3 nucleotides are TGTGCCAGCAGCCGCGGGCTAGCCGTCCTCAATGAGCAGTACTTC.

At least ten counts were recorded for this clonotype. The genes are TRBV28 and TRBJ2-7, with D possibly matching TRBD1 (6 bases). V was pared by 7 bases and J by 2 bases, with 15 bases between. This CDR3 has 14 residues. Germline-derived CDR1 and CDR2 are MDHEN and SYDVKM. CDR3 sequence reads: CASTKTGTTYEQYF. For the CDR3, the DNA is TGTGCCAGCACCAAGACAGGAACGACCTACGAGCAGTACTTC.

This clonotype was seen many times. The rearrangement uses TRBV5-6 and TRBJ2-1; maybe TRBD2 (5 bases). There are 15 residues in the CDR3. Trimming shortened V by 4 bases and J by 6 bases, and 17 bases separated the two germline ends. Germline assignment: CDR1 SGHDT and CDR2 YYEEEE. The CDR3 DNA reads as TGTGCCAGCAGCCGCGGGCTAGCCGTCCTCAATGAGCAGTTCTTC. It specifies CASSRGLAVLNEQFF.

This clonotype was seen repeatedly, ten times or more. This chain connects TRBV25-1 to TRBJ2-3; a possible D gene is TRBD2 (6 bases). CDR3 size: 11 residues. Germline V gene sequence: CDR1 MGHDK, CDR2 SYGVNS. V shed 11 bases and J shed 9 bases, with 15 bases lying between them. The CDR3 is CASTGVGTQYF. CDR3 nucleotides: TGTGCCTCAACGGGGGTGGGAACGCAGTATTTT.

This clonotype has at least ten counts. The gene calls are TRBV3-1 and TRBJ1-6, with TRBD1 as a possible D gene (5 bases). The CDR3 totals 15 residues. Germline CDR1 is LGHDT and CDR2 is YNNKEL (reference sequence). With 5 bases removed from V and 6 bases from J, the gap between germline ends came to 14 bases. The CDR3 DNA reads TGTGCCAGCAGCTACGAGACAGAAGCTAATTCACCCCTCCACTTT. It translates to CASSYETEANSPLHF.

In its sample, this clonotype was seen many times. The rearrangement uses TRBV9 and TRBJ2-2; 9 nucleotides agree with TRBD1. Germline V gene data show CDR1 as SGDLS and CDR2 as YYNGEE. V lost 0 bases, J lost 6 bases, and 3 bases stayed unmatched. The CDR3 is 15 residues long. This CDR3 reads CASSVGGQGAGELFF. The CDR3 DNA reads TGTGCCAGCAGCGTAGGGGGACAGGGTGCCGGGGAGCTGTTTTTT. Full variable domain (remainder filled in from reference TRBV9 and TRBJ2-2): DSGVTQTPKHLITATGQRVTLRCSPRSGDLSVYWYQQSLDQGLQFLIQYYNGEERAKGNILERFSAQQFPDLHSELNLSSLELGDSALYFCASSVGGQGAGELFFGEGSRLTVL.

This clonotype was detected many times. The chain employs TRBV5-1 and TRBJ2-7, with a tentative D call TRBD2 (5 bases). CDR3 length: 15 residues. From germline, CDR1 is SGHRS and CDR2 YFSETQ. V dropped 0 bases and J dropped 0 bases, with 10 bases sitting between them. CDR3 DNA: TGCGCCAGCAGCTTGGTCGGGGTGACCTCCTACGAGCAGTACTTC. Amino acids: CASSLVGVTSYEQYF.

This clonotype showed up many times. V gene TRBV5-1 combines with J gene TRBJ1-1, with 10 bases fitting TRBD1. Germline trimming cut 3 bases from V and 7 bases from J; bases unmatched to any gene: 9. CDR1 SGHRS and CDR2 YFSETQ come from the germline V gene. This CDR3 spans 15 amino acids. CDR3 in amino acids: CASSSLLGQGDEAFF. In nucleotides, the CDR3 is TGCGCCAGCAGCTCCCTTCTTGGACAGGGGGATGAAGCTTTCTTT. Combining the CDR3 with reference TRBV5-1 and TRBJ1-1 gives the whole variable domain KAGVTQTPRYLIKTRGQQVTLSCSPISGHRSVSWYQQTPGQGLQFLFEYFSETQRNKGNFPGRFSGRQFSNSRSEMNVSTLELGDSALYLCASSSLLGQGDEAFFGQGTRLTVV.

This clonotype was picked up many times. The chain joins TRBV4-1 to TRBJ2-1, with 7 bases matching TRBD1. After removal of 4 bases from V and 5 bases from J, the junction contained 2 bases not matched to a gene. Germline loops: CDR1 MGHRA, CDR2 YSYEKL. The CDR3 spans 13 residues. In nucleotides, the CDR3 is TGCGCCAGCAGCCTGGGACAGCACAATGAGCAGTTCTTC. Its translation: CASSLGQHNEQFF.

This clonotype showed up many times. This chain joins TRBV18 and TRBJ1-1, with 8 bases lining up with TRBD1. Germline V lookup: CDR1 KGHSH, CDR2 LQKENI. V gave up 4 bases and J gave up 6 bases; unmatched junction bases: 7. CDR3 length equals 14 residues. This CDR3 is CASSQQGGTAEAFF. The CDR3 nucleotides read TGTGCCAGCTCACAACAGGGGGGAACGGCTGAAGCTTTCTTT.

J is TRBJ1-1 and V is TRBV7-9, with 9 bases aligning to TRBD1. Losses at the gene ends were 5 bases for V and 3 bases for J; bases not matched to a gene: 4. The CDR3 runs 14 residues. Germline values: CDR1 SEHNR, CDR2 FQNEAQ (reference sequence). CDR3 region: CASSPRTGDTEAFF. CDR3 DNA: TGTGCCAGCAGCCCACGGACAGGGGACACTGAAGCTTTCTTT.

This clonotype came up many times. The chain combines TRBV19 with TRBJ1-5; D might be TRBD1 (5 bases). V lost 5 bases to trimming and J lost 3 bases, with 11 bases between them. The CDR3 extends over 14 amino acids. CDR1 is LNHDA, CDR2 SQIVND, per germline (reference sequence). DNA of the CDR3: TGTGCCAGTAGTGCCTCCGGGACCAATCAGCCCCAGCATTTT. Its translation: CASSASGTNQPQHF. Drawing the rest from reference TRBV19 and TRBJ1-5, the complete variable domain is DGGITQSPKYLFRKEGQNVTLSCEQNLNHDAMYWYRQDPGQGLRLIYYSQIVNDFQKGDIAEGYSVSREKKESFPLTVTSAQKNPTAFYLCASSASGTNQPQHFGDGTRLSIL.

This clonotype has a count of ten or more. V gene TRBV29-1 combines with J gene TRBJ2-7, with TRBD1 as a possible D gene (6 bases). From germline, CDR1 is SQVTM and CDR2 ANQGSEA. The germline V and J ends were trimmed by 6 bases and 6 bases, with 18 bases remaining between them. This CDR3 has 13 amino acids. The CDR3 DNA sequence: TGCAGCGTCCCCGGGGACATCGGAGGCGAGCAGTACTTC. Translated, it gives CSVPGDIGGEQYF.

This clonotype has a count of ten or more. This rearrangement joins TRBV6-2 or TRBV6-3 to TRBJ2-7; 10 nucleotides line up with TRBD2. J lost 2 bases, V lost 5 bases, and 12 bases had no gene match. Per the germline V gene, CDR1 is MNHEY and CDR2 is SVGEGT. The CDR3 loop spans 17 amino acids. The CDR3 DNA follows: TGTGCCAGCAGTCACGGGACTAGCGCCGGGGGGACCTACGAGCAGTACTTC. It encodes CASSHGTSAGGTYEQYF.

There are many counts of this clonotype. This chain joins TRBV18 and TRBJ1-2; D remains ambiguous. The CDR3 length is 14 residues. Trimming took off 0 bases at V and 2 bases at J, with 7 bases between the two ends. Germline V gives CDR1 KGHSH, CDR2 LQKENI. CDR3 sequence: CASSPPGSNYGYTF. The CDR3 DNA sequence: TGTGCCAGCTCACCACCGGGGTCAAACTATGGCTACACCTTC.

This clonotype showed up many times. In DNA, the CDR3 is TGCGCCAGCAGCCAAGCCAGGTGGACTAGCGGGGGTAGCACAGATACGCAGTATTTT. Protein product: CASSQARWTSGGSTDTQYF. The rearrangement joins TRBV4-1 to TRBJ2-3; TRBD2 agrees at 13 bases. Germline CDR1 reads MGHRA; CDR2 reads YSYEKL. This CDR3 has 19 residues. V trimming: 1 base; J trimming: 0 bases; junction bases outside the gene matches: 7.

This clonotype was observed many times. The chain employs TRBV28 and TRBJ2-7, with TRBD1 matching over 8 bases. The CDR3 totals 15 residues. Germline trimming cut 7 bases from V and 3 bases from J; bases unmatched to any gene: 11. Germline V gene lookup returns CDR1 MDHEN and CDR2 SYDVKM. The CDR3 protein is CASKIFRTGYYEQYF. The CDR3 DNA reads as TGTGCCAGCAAGATTTTTCGGACAGGGTACTACGAGCAGTACTTC. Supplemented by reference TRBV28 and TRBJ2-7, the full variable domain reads DVKVTQSSRYLVKRTGEKVFLECVQDMDHENMFWYRQDPGLGLRLIYFSYDVKMKEKGDIPEGYSVSREKKERFSLILESASTNQTSMYLCASKIFRTGYYEQYFGPGTRLTVT.

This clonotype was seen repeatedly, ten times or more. The chain's CDR3 is CASSLSVSYNEQFF. In DNA form, the CDR3 reads TGTGCCAGCAGCTTATCGGTCTCCTACAATGAGCAGTTCTTC. The chain uses TRBV7-2 and TRBJ2-1; no clear D gene. This CDR3 comprises 14 residues. Germline lookup yields CDR1 SGHTA and CDR2 FQGNSA. V was pared by 2 bases and J by 0 bases, with 5 bases between.

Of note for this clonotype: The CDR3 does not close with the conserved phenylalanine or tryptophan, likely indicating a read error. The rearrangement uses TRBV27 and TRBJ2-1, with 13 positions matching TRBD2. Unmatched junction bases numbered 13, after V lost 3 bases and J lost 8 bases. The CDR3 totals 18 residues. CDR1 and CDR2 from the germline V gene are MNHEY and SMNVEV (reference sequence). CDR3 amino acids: CASSFELAGGPLLHEQFS. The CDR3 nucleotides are TGTGCCAGCAGTTTTGAACTAGCGGGAGGGCCATTGCTCCATGAGCAGTTCTCC.

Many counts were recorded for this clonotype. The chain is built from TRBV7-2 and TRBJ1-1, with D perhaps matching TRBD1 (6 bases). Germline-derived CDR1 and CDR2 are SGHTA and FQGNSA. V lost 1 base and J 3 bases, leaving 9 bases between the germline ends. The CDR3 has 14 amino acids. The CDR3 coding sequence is TGTGCCAGCAGCTTAGTCGGGGGCGACACTGAAGCTTTCTTT. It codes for CASSLVGGDTEAFF.

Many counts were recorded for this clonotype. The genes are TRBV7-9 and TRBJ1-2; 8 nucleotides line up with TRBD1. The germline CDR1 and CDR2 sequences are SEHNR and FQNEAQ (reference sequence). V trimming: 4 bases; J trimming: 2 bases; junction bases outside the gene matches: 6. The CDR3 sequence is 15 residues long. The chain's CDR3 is CASSSPGQGNYGYTF. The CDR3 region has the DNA TGTGCCAGCAGCTCCCCCGGACAGGGAAACTATGGCTACACCTTC. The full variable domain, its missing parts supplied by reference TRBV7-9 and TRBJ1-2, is DTGVSQNPRHKITKRGQNVTFRCDPISEHNRLYWYRQTLGQGPEFLTYFQNEAQLEKSRLLSDRFSAERPKGSFSTLEIQRTEQGDSAMYLCASSSPGQGNYGYTFGSGTRLTVV.